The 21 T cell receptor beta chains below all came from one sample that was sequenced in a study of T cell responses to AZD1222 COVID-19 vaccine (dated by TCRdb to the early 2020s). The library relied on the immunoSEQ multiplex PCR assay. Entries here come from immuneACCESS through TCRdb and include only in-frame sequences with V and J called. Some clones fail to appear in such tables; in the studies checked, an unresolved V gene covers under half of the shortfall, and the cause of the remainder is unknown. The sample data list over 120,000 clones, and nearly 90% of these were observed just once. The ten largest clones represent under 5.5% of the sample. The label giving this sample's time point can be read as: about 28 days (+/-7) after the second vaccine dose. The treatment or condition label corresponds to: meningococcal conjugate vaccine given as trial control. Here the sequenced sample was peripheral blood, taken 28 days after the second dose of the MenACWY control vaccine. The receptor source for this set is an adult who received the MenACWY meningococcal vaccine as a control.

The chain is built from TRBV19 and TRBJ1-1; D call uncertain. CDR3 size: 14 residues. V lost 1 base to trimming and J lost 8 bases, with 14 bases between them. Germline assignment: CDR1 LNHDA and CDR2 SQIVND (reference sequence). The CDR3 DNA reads TGTGCCAGTAGTATAGTAGAGACCTCTGGGGAAGCTTTCTTT. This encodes CASSIVETSGEAFF.

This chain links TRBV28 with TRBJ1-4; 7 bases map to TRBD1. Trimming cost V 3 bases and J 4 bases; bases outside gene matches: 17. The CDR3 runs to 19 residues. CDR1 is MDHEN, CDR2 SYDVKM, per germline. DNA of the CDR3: TGTGCCAGCAGTTTCTTTAGACTTAGAACGGGACAGATTAATGAAAAACTGTTTTTT. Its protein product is CASSFFRLRTGQINEKLFF.

For the CDR3, the DNA is TGTGCCAGCTCACCCACCATGATTGAAGCTTTCTTT. Translation: CASSPTMIEAFF. This chain links TRBV18 with TRBJ1-1, with no clear D. The V gene's germline CDR1 is KGHSH and CDR2 LQKENI. The CDR3 sequence is 12 residues long. V lost 3 bases to trimming and J lost 7 bases, with 9 bases between them.

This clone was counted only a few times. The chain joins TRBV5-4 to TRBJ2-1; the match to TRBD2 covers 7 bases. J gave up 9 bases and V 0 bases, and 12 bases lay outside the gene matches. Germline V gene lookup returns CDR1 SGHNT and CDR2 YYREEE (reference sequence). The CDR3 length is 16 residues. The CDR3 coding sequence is TGTGCCAGCAGCTTGGGTGGAGGGAGGGCCGATGCTGAGCAGTTCTTC. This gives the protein CASSLGGGRADAEQFF.

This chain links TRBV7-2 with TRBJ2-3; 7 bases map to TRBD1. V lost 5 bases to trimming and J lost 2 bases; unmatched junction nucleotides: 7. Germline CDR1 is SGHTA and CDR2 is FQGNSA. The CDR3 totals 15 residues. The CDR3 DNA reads TGTGCCAGCAGCCCAGGACAGGCAACCACAGATACGCAGTATTTT. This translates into CASSPGQATTDTQYF.

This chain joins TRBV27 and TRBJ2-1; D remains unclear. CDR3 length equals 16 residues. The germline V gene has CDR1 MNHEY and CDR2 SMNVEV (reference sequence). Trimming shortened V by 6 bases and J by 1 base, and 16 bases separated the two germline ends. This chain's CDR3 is CASSRTLFRSYNEQFF. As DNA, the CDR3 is TGTGCCAGCAGCCGGACCCTTTTCAGATCCTACAATGAGCAGTTCTTC.

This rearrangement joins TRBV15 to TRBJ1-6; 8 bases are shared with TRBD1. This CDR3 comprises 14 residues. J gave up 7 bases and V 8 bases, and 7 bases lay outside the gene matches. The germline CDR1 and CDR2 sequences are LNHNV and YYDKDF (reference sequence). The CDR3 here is CATQTGTGNSPLHF. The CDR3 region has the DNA TGTGCCACCCAGACAGGGACAGGCAATTCACCCCTCCACTTT.

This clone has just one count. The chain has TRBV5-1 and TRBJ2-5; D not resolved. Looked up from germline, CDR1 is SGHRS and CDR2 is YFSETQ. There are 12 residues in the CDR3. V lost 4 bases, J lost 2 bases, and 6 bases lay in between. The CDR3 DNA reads TGCGCCAGCAGCCGAGAACAAGAGACCCAGTACTTC. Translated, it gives CASSREQETQYF.

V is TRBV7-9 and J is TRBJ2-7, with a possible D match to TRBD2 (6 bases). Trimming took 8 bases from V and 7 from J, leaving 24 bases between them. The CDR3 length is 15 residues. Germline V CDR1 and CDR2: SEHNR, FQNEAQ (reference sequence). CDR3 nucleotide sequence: TGTGCCAGCGCGCCCCCGCCAAGACATGGGGGGGAGCAGTACTTC. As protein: CASAPPPRHGGEQYF.

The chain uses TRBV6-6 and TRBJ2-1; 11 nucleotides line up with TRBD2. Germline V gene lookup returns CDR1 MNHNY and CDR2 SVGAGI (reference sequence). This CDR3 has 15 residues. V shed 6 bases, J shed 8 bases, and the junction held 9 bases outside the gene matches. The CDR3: CASRSASGGRDEQFF. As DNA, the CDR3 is TGTGCCAGCAGGTCTGCTAGCGGGGGGCGGGATGAGCAGTTCTTC.

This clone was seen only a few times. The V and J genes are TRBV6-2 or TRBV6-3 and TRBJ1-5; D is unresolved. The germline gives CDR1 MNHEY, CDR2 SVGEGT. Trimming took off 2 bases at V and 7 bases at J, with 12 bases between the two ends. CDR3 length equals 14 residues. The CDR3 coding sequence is TGTGCCAGCAGTTACGCCTCAGGAGGGCAGCCCCAGCATTTT. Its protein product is CASSYASGGQPQHF.

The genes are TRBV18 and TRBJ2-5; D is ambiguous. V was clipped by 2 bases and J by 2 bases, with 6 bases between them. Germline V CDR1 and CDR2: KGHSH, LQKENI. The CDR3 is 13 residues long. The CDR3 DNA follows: TGTGCCAGCTCACCAACACAACAAGAGACCCAGTACTTC. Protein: CASSPTQQETQYF.

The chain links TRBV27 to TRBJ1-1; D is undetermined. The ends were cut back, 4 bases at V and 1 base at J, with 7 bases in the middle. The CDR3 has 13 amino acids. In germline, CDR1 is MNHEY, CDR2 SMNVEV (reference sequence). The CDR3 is CASSWNKNTEAFF. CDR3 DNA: TGTGCCAGCAGTTGGAACAAGAACACTGAAGCTTTCTTT.

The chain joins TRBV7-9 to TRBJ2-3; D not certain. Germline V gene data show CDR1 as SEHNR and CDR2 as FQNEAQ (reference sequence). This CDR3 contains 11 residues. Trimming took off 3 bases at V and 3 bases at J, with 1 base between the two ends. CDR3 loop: CASSFTDTQYF. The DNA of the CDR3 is TGTGCCAGCAGCTTTACAGATACGCAGTATTTT.

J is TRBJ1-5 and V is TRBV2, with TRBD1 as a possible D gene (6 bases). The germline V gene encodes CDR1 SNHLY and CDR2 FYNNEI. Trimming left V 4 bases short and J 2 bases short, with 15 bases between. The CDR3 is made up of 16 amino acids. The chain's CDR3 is CASSGGGARGNQPQHF. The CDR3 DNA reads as TGTGCCAGCAGTGGTGGGGGGGCGCGTGGCAATCAGCCCCAGCATTTT.

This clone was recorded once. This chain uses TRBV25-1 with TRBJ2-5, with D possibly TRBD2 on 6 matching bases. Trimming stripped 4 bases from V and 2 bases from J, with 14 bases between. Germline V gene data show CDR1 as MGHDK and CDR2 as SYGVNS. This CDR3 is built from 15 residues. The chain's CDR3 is CASSGGVGVQETQYF. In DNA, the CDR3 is TGTGCCAGCAGTGGGGGGGTTGGGGTTCAAGAGACCCAGTACTTC.

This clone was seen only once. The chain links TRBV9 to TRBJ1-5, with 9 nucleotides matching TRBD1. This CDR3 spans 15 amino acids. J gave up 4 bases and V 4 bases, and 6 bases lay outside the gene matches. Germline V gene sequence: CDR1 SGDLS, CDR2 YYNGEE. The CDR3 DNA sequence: TGTGCCAGCAGCTTTTCGGGACAGGGAAATCAGCCCCAGCATTTT. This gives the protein CASSFSGQGNQPQHF.

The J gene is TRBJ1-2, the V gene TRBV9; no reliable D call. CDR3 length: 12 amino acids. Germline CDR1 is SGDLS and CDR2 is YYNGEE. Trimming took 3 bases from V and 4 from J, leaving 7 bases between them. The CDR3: CASSDRAYGYTF. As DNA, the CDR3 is TGTGCCAGCAGCGACCGGGCCTATGGCTACACCTTC.

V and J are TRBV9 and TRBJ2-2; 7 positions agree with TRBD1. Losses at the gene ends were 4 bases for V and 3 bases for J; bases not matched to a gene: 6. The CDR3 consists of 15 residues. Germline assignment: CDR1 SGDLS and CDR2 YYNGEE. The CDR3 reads CASSPSTGHTGELFF. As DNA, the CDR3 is TGTGCCAGCAGCCCATCGACAGGGCACACCGGGGAGCTGTTTTTT.

CDR3 in amino acids: CASSYFTRGPSTDTQYF. CDR3 nucleotides: TGTGCCAGCAGTTACTTCACGCGAGGGCCTAGCACAGATACGCAGTATTTT. The V call is TRBV6-2 or TRBV6-3, the J call TRBJ2-3; TRBD2 is a possible D gene (5 bases). V lost 1 base and J 0 bases, leaving 14 bases between the germline ends. Germline CDR1 reads MNHEY; CDR2 reads SVGEGT. The CDR3 spans 17 residues.

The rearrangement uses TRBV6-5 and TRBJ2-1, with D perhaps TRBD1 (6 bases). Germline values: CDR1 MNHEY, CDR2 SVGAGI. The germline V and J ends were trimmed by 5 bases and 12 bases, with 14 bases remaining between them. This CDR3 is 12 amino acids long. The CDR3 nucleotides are TGTGCCAGCAGTCAAACAGGGTTGACGCAGTTCTTC. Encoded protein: CASSQTGLTQFF.